These T cell receptor beta chains were read from a single sample in a study of shared clonotypes between healthy human individuals. Clones were sequenced by immunoSEQ multiplex PCR, and TCRdb holds only the in-frame ones, with some missing. The top ten hold about 11% of the sample, which has hundreds of thousands of clones, roughly 79% seen once. Sequenced input: PBMCs. The receptors were gathered from a woman aged 40-49 years in good health. Some clones in this sample may be carry-over from other donors' samples. Each CDR3 is given with its conserved first and last residue. A D gene is named only where the DNA matches it firmly. Some rows mark clone size as missing; the rest say once, few, many or name a class of expanded clone.

D gene	clone size	V gene	J gene	CDR3 protein
TRBD1	-	TRBV18	TRBJ2-3	CASSLRQGAPDTQYF
TRBD2	many	TRBV4-1	TRBJ2-7	CASSPSHTSGSQPYF
-	-	TRBV20-1	TRBJ2-7	CSARGYEQYF
TRBD1	-	TRBV30	TRBJ1-4	CAWSEGGSEKLFF
-	once	TRBV4-2	-	CASSQSYEQYF
-	-	TRBV20-1	TRBJ2-5	CSGAVQETQYF
-	-	TRBV9	TRBJ2-3	CASSVEGVRTDTQYF
TRBD2	-	TRBV5-4	TRBJ2-5	CASSSRTSGSGETQYF
-	many	TRBV6-4	TRBJ2-2	CASSDSASPNTGELFF
-	-	TRBV29-1	TRBJ2-1	CSGRSVIEQFF
-	-	TRBV18	TRBJ2-1	CASSPLAGPPYNEQFF
-	-	TRBV5-4	TRBJ2-3	CATQGLSGSSTDTQYF
-	few	TRBV11-2	TRBJ2-7	CASSSLLRASAYSYEQYF
TRBD2	-	TRBV19	TRBJ2-1	CASSILAGGENEQFF
-	-	TRBV5-1	TRBJ2-1	CASSLDPLGPGSYNEQFF
-	-	TRBV5-6	TRBJ2-1	CASSLGRIYNEQFF
-	once	TRBV28	TRBJ1-1	CASSLSRGMNTEAFF
-	-	TRBV5-1	TRBJ1-2	CASSFGGVAVGYTF
TRBD1	-	TRBV5-4	TRBJ1-1	CASSKQDRATEAFF
-	-	TRBV15	TRBJ2-4	CATAPVRAKNIQYF
TRBD1	few	TRBV7-2	TRBJ2-7	CASSPPSGTGPYEQYF
TRBD2	-	TRBV6-1	TRBJ2-7	CASSDASGRAFGEQYF
-	few	TRBV9	TRBJ2-2	CASSLTPNTGELFF
-	few	TRBV7-8	TRBJ2-3	CASSLAVLADTQYF
-	-	TRBV5-4	TRBJ1-2	CATSTPRGTDYGYTF
-	-	TRBV29-1	TRBJ2-5	CSIEESRVQETQYF
-	-	TRBV13	TRBJ2-7	CASSDDPSYEQYF
-	-	TRBV19	TRBJ2-3	CASSIGFEDTQYF
-	-	TRBV10-3	TRBJ1-3	CAIQASGSGNTIYF
TRBD1	-	TRBV7-2	TRBJ1-2	CASSLGGQGYGYTF
-	-	TRBV6-5	TRBJ2-7	CASSYSRDGIYEQYF
TRBD1	-	TRBV5-1	TRBJ2-2	CASGGTGTYPGELFF
-	-	TRBV7-3	TRBJ2-2	CASSPLGAGITGELFF
TRBD2	-	TRBV28	TRBJ2-5	CASQRGTSGTKAQETQYF
-	once	TRBV11-2	TRBJ2-7	CASSPLGGSYEQYF
TRBD1	once	TRBV28	TRBJ2-6	CASSTRDRGLAGANVLTF
TRBD1	-	TRBV27	TRBJ1-2	CASRRTGGEGSYGYTF
TRBD2	-	TRBV5-1	TRBJ2-1	CASSLEGTSGSNEQFF
-	-	TRBV4-2	-	CASSQGLEGSYEQYF
-	-	TRBV11-2	TRBJ1-1	CASSPQGLGGTEAFF
-	-	TRBV7-9	TRBJ2-3	CASSTHTPSGADTQYF
TRBD2	-	TRBV9	TRBJ2-1	CASSAGTTLSYNEQFF
-	-	TRBV5-1	TRBJ2-6	CASSREVGFGANVLTF
-	-	TRBV19	TRBJ2-2	CASSGQANTGELFF
-	-	TRBV6-5	TRBJ1-5	CASSYSSGGHQPQHF
TRBD2	-	TRBV6-4	TRBJ2-1	CATQAGGPYNEQFF
-	once	TRBV13	TRBJ2-1	CASSLPELFNEQFF
-	many	TRBV6-4	TRBJ2-3	CASSDSSAASTDTQYF
-	-	TRBV6-5	TRBJ1-5	CASSKGQSNQPQHF
-	once	TRBV4-2	TRBJ2-7	CASSRDGTTYEQYF
TRBD2	-	TRBV23-1	TRBJ2-1	CASSQSPAGGPVEQFF
-	-	TRBV6-1	TRBJ1-2	CASSDRVYGYTF
-	-	TRBV6-5	TRBJ2-5	CASSYGDTQETQYF
-	-	TRBV10-3	TRBJ2-2	CAISEGTRVTGELFF